This entry lists 21 T cell receptor beta chains sequenced from one sample in a study of spatial heterogeneity in lung cancer. Time point reported: sample taken at primary tumor resection. Whole RNA, which was extracted from tumor, nontumor lung tissue or frozen PBMC, was sequenced without any cell sorting. TCRdb itself ran the 5' RACE reads through MiXCR, one entry per CDR3 protein. The table shows some 100,000 distinct CDR3 sequences, with about 12% occurring only once. Sample: PBMCs, taken at surgery. The receptors originated from a male donor with early-stage non-small cell lung cancer.

This clonotype has ten or more counts. The chain is built from TRBV20-1 and TRBJ2-2; a weak D match, TRBD2 (6 bases). Trimming pared 2 bases from V and 8 bases from J, leaving 21 bases between. This CDR3 is built from 16 residues. Looked up from germline, CDR1 is DFQATT and CDR2 is SNEGSKA (reference sequence). Written as DNA, the CDR3 is TGCAGTGCTAGACCTGTTGCGGGATACACCCCGGGGGAGCTGTTTTTT. Protein sequence: CSARPVAGYTPGELFF.

This clonotype was observed a few times. The chain has TRBV10-3 and TRBJ1-5, with D perhaps matching TRBD1 (5 bases). The V and J ends lost 0 bases and 7 bases respectively, with 10 bases between them. CDR3 length: 14 residues. Germline V gives CDR1 ENHRY, CDR2 SYGVKD. CDR3 coding DNA: TGTGCCATCAGTGAGTCAGGGGAGGAACAGCCCCAGCATTTT. This translates into CAISESGEEQPQHF.

This clonotype was recorded a few times. The chain employs TRBV2 and TRBJ2-3; TRBD2 aligns across 9 bases. CDR3 length equals 15 residues. Germline-derived CDR1 and CDR2 are SNHLY and FYNNEI. Trimming took 3 bases from V and 3 from J; bases not matched to a gene: 4. CDR3 bases: TGTGCCAGCAGTGACCCTAGCGGGGTTACAGATACGCAGTATTTT. This codes for CASSDPSGVTDTQYF.

This clonotype was detected many times. The chain has TRBV28 and TRBJ2-7, with 9 bases identical to TRBD2. CDR1 and CDR2 from the germline V gene are MDHEN and SYDVKM. The trim removed 4 bases at V and 7 bases at J, leaving 8 bases unmatched. There are 14 residues in the CDR3. The CDR3 coding sequence is TGTGCCAGCAGTTCCATAAGCGGGAGGAATGAGCAGTACTTC. Its translation is CASSSISGRNEQYF. The entire variable domain, with the rest obtained from reference TRBV28 and TRBJ2-7, is as follows: DVKVTQSSRYLVKRTGEKVFLECVQDMDHENMFWYRQDPGLGLRLIYFSYDVKMKEKGDIPEGYSVSREKKERFSLILESASTNQTSMYLCASSSISGRNEQYFGPGTRLTVT.

The chain's CDR3 is CASRRSGYYNEQFF. Here the CDR3 DNA reads TGTGCCAGTCGGCGGAGCGGTTACTACAATGAGCAGTTCTTC. The rearrangement uses TRBV6-2 or TRBV6-3 and TRBJ2-1; D possibly corresponds to TRBD2 (5 bases). Per germline, CDR1 MNHEY and CDR2 SVGEGT. V was trimmed by 9 bases and J by 3 bases, leaving 15 bases between them. The CDR3 runs to 14 residues.

This clonotype was found a few times. V usage is TRBV7-2 and J usage is TRBJ2-1; D not resolved. CDR1 and CDR2 (germline): SGHTA, FQGNSA. The CDR3 is made up of 14 amino acids. V lost 1 base and J 4 bases, leaving 8 bases between the germline ends. In nucleotides, the CDR3 is TGTGCCAGCAGCTTAGTTGGGCGGTACAATGAGCAGTTCTTC. This sequence encodes CASSLVGRYNEQFF.

This clonotype was seen a handful of times. The J gene is TRBJ2-1, the V gene TRBV9; 10 bases fit TRBD1. This CDR3 is 16 amino acids long. Germline-derived CDR1 and CDR2 are SGDLS and YYNGEE. V lost 1 base to trimming and J lost 7 bases; unmatched junction nucleotides: 8. The CDR3, as DNA: TGTGCCAGCAGCGTATCGGGACAGGGGATCGTGAATGAGCAGTTCTTC. Translation gives CASSVSGQGIVNEQFF.

The table lists this clonotype with many counts. The V call is TRBV5-1, the J call TRBJ1-1; 7 positions agree with TRBD1. CDR1 SGHRS and CDR2 YFSETQ come from the germline V gene. With V trimmed by 3 bases and J by 1 base, 6 bases remained unmatched. This CDR3 is 15 amino acids long. The CDR3 sequence is CASSSHTGENTEAFF. The CDR3 DNA is TGCGCCAGCAGCTCGCATACAGGGGAGAACACTGAAGCTTTCTTT.

This clonotype was observed many times. The chain has TRBV29-1 and TRBJ2-1; D is unresolved. Germline values: CDR1 SQVTM, CDR2 ANQGSEA. Trimming cost V 4 bases and J 3 bases, with 10 bases left between them. CDR3 length equals 13 residues. The DNA of the CDR3 is TGCAGCGTTGCGGTGTGGGACTACAATGAGCAGTTCTTC. Protein product: CSVAVWDYNEQFF.

The V call is TRBV20-1, the J call TRBJ1-6; the D gene is possibly TRBD1 (5 bases). The CDR3 is 13 amino acids. Germline V gives CDR1 DFQATT, CDR2 SNEGSKA (reference sequence). The ends were cut back, 0 bases at V and 10 bases at J, with 10 bases in the middle. CDR3 sequence reads: CSARERGWSPLHF. The CDR3 DNA follows: TGCAGTGCTAGAGAGAGGGGATGGTCACCCCTCCACTTT.

This rearrangement joins TRBV3-1 to TRBJ1-5; 8 nucleotides align to TRBD1. Germline-derived CDR1 and CDR2 are LGHDT and YNNKEL (reference sequence). The CDR3 covers 15 residues. V trimming: 5 bases; J trimming: 1 base; junction bases outside the gene matches: 4. This CDR3 is CASSFGQGSNQPQHF. CDR3 nucleotide sequence: TGTGCCAGCAGCTTTGGACAGGGCAGCAATCAGCCCCAGCATTTT. The whole variable domain, remainder taken from reference TRBV3-1 and TRBJ1-5, is DTAVSQTPKYLVTQMGNDKSIKCEQNLGHDTMYWYKQDSKKFLKIMFSYNNKELIINETVPNRFSPKSPDKAHLNLHINSLELGDSAVYFCASSFGQGSNQPQHFGDGTRLSIL.

This clonotype was observed a handful of times. This chain joins TRBV15 and TRBJ1-4; tentatively, D is TRBD1 (6 bases). The V gene lost 5 bases and the J gene lost 6 bases, with 16 bases spanning the gap. The germline V gene encodes CDR1 LNHNV and CDR2 YYDKDF (reference sequence). The length of the CDR3 is 15 residues. CDR3 sequence reads: CATSLTRGADEKLFF. CDR3 nucleotides: TGTGCCACCAGCCTAACTAGGGGGGCAGATGAAAAACTGTTTTTT.

V and J are TRBV13 and TRBJ2-7; no firm D call. The ends were cut back, 1 base at V and 2 bases at J, with 9 bases in the middle. The CDR3 has 14 amino acids. Germline CDR1 reads PRHDT; CDR2 reads FYEKMQ (reference sequence). This CDR3 reads CASSLEGPPYEQYF. The CDR3, as DNA: TGTGCCAGCAGCTTAGAGGGTCCCCCCTACGAGCAGTACTTC.

This clonotype was observed a handful of times. The CDR3 region is CASTREGYRVGEQYF. The DNA for the CDR3 is TGTGCCAGCACTCGCGAGGGATACAGGGTCGGGGAGCAGTACTTC. The genes are TRBV12-3 or TRBV12-4 and TRBJ2-7; tentative D call: TRBD1 (6 bases). The germline V and J ends were trimmed by 7 bases and 7 bases, with 23 bases remaining between them. The CDR3 has 15 residues.

The V call is TRBV28, the J call TRBJ2-5; the match to TRBD2 covers 8 bases. The CDR3 totals 15 residues. The germline V gene encodes CDR1 MDHEN and CDR2 SYDVKM. Trimming at V came to 2 bases and at J to 5 bases, leaving 7 bases not matched to a gene. The CDR3 loop is CASSLAPAGVETQYF. For the CDR3, the DNA is TGTGCCAGCAGTTTAGCCCCAGCGGGAGTTGAGACCCAGTACTTC.

This clonotype was seen only a few times. The V call is TRBV20-1, the J call TRBJ1-4; no clear D. Trimming pared 7 bases from V and 7 bases from J, leaving 22 bases between. In germline, CDR1 is DFQATT, CDR2 SNEGSKA (reference sequence). The CDR3 contains 15 residues. The DNA for the CDR3 is TGCAGTGGCCAGCCATTACCCCCCAACGTTGAAAAACTGTTTTTT. Its protein product is CSGQPLPPNVEKLFF.

DNA of the CDR3: TGCAGTGCTAAGGATAGCGGGGGGACGAACACCGGGGAGCTGTTTTTT. Its translation: CSAKDSGGTNTGELFF. V is TRBV20-1 and J is TRBJ2-2, with 10 bases that match TRBD2. The CDR3 has 16 amino acids. Germline CDR1 is DFQATT and CDR2 is SNEGSKA (reference sequence). V was clipped by 4 bases and J by 0 bases; unmatched bases: 5.

This clonotype was observed a handful of times. The chain joins TRBV12-3 or TRBV12-4 to TRBJ1-3, with TRBD1 as a possible D gene (5 bases). This CDR3 is built from 14 residues. Trimming pared 7 bases from V and 2 bases from J, leaving 12 bases between. The CDR3 protein is CASKLRGTGNTIYF. DNA for the CDR3: TGTGCCAGCAAACTCCGGGGGACTGGAAACACCATATATTTT.

This clonotype was found a few times. J is TRBJ1-5 and V is TRBV6-5, with D maybe TRBD1 (5 bases). This CDR3 contains 14 residues. Germline-derived CDR1 and CDR2 are MNHEY and SVGAGI. V was pared by 2 bases and J by 6 bases, with 11 bases between. CDR3 sequence (DNA): TGTGCCAGCAGTTACAGGGACGGACGTCAGCCCCAGCATTTT. This gives the protein CASSYRDGRQPQHF.

This clonotype occurred a few times. This chain connects TRBV5-1 to TRBJ2-1; 12 nucleotides align to TRBD2. Germline V lookup: CDR1 SGHRS, CDR2 YFSETQ. The V and J ends lost 4 bases and 0 bases, in that order; junction bases with no gene match: 8. This CDR3 is built from 18 residues. The CDR3 spells CASSPRLAGVLSYNEQFF. CDR3 nucleotides: TGCGCCAGCAGCCCCCGACTAGCGGGAGTGCTCTCCTACAATGAGCAGTTCTTC.

In this sample, this clonotype turned up a few times. CDR3 region: CATSDPQRGGNNEQFF. The CDR3 DNA is TGTGCCACCAGTGACCCCCAGCGGGGGGGCAACAATGAGCAGTTCTTC. The chain uses TRBV24-1 and TRBJ2-1; TRBD2 matches 10 bases. V lost 4 bases to trimming and J lost 5 bases; unmatched junction nucleotides: 7. CDR3 length: 16 amino acids. Germline lookup yields CDR1 KGHDR and CDR2 SFDVKD.